This TCR beta chain was observed in a study of Ad26.COV2.S vaccination and SARS-CoV-2 variants. Sequenced by immunoSEQ multiplex PCR; TCRdb stores in-frame clones only, minus some. The sample has 300,000 to 450,000 clones; 70% to 90% are singletons. The CDR3 sequence is 15 residues long. Trimming pared 3 bases from V and 2 bases from J, leaving 13 bases between. The germline V gene has CDR1 MNHEY and CDR2 SMNVEV (reference sequence). Treatment specified: over 15 received Ad26.COV2.S at low or high dose, single or two shots; about 5 received placebo; per-sample allocation not given. Sampling took place 63 days after the first vaccine or placebo injection.

This sample comprised peripheral blood, obtained in a trial of Ad26.COV2.S vaccine versus placebo. The origin of this receptor is a person between 18 and 60 years old who received the Ad26.COV2.S COVID-19 vaccine or a placebo. The V and J genes are TRBV27 and TRBJ2-5, with a possible D match to TRBD2 (6 bases). CDR3 sequence reads: CASSFRRGKQETQYF. The CDR3 coding sequence is TGTGCCAGCAGTTTTCGGAGGGGAAAACAAGAGACCCAGTACTTC.